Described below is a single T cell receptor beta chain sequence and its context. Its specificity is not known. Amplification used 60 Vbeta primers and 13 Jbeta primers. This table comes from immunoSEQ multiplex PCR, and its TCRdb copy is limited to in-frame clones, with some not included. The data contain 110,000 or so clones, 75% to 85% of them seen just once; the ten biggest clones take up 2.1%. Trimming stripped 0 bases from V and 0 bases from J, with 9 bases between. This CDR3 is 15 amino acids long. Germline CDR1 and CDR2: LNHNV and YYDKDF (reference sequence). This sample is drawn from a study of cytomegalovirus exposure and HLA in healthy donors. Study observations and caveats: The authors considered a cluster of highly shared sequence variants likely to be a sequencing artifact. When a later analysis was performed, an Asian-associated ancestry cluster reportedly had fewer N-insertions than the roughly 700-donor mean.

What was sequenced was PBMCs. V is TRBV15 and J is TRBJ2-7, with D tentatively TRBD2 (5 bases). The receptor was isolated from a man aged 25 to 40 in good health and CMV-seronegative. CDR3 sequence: CATSRELAGSYEQYF. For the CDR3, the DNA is TGTGCCACCAGCAGAGAATTGGCGGGCTCCTACGAGCAGTACTTC.